This T cell receptor (beta chain) stems from a study of OX40 agonist ivuxolimab in advanced cancers. Study-level background: Ivuxolimab was a fully human IgG2 agonistic monoclonal antibody targeting the costimulatory receptor OX40 (CD134). The point of sequencing TCRbeta in the periphery was to test whether ivuxolimab changed TCR sequence diversity and drove clonal T-cell expansion. Intravenous ivuxolimab was administered to patients every 2 weeks at six dose levels: 0.01, 0.1, 0.3, 1.5, 3 and 10 mg/kg. Among the 52 dose-escalation patients, about 20 had hepatocellular carcinoma, about 15 melanoma, 9 renal cell carcinoma and 9 head and neck cancer. Patients were allowed to have had prior anti-PD-1, anti-PD-L1 or anti-CTLA-4 therapy, and 30% to 40% of the dose-escalation patients had been treated with checkpoint inhibitors. Partial responses occurred in three dose-escalation patients, of whom one had hepatocellular carcinoma and two had cutaneous melanoma. The paper reports the monotherapy dose-escalation portion (N ≈ 52 patients) of the phase I ivuxolimab trial. A male proportion of 75% to 85% and a mean age of approximately 55 years, ranging from about 20 to 85, were recorded for the dose-escalation cohort. The research as a whole found: Low levels of normalized T-cell clonal expansion were also seen in some patients who did not respond. The antigen specificity of the peripheral T cells that underwent clonal expansion was not determined. At doses of 0.1 to 3.0 mg/kg, clonal expansion of both CD4+ and CD8+ T cells in blood was seen between baseline and week 6. In partial responders in the 0.1-3.0 mg/kg groups, normalized peripheral clonal expansion was found to be among the lowest, especially among CD8+ T cells. After ivuxolimab, expanded clones were on average more numerous among CD8+ T cells than among CD4+ T cells.

To sequence the TCRbeta CDR3 region, genomic DNA was isolated from the sorted cells. The immunoSEQ Assay was used to sequence the TCRbeta CDR3 regions. As stored in TCRdb, this immuneACCESS dataset retains in-frame rearrangements with V and J assigned. A fraction of the clones does not appear; measured against another copy, unresolved V genes explain less than half of the discrepancy, and the remainder lacks a known reason. Present in this sample are about 46,000 clones, approximately 71% of which were seen just once. The ten biggest clones cover approximately 2.6% of the sample. V gives up 2 bases and J gives up 6 bases, and the segment between their germline ends measures 16 bases. CDR1 is given as SGHVS and CDR2 as FQNEAQ, both from the germline V gene. Reading from cysteine to phenylalanine, the CDR3 counts 15 amino acids. Only CDR3 DNA remains: 45 bases, in frame from the first base. Patients with autoimmune disease history or receiving systemic immunosuppression were excluded from the trial. Peripheral blood for TCR sequencing was collected from all dose cohorts at baseline, on cycle 4 day 1, and on cycle 7 day 1. The samples were taken from a phase I, first-in-human, multicenter, open-label dose-escalation trial of ivuxolimab. Adults with locally advanced or metastatic head and neck squamous cell, hepatocellular, melanoma or renal cell carcinoma were enrolled in the trial. Before TCR sequencing, CD4+ and CD8+ T cells were separately sorted from peripheral blood.

On this clone itself: Its antigen has not been determined. No base quality information exists; no much larger clone differs at one position.

Sequenced here: CD4+ or CD8+ T cells sorted from blood, sampled in a trial of the OX40 agonist ivuxolimab. The sequence is built from TRBV7-8 and TRBJ1-1; the D gene cannot be resolved reliably. The TCR was taken from an adult with an advanced solid tumor such as melanoma, head and neck, liver or kidney cancer. The DNA sequence reads TGTGCCAGCAGCTTATTTAAGACTGTTATTTCTGAAGCTTTCTTT. Its amino acids are CASSLFKTVISEAFF.